This T cell receptor beta chain was retrieved from a study of cytomegalovirus exposure and HLA in healthy donors. Study overall: In an early release, HLA-typed donors contributed tens of millions of unique TCR sequences. Study-wide results and caveats: Analyzed later, association rates of TCRs varied across HLA loci, with DRB1 most and HLA-C fewest. Most TCR sequences were seen very rarely across donors, but some public TCRs occurred in many. An observed cluster of highly shared sequence variants was recorded as a likely sequencing artifact.

The sample holds one count of this clone. The antigen is not known. Primers for the PCR totalled 60 Vbeta and 13 Jbeta. TCRdb's table, derived via immunoSEQ multiplex PCR, lists solely in-frame clones and lacks some. The sample yields approximately 90,000 clones, 75% to 90% seen once. Sample: PBMCs. The TCR comes from a middle-aged man in good health and CMV-seropositive.

The CDR3 sequence: CASRAGQGAGDTEAFF. The CDR3 coding sequence is TGTGCCAGCCGCGCGGGACAGGGGGCCGGGGACACTGAAGCTTTCTTT. The V call is TRBV21-1, the J call TRBJ1-1; whether TRBD1, the table's D call, matches the DNA was not checked. TRBV21-1 counts as a pseudogene. The CDR3 has 16 amino acids.